This TCR beta chain was profiled in a study of Graves' ophthalmopathy and Graves' hyperthyroidism (dated by TCRdb to 2016 to 2019). The study in broad terms: Hyperthyroidism was defined as stable when no progression to ophthalmopathy occurred within 18 months of follow-up. The study used signatures of the TCR beta repertoire to tell Graves' ophthalmopathy apart from Graves' hyperthyroidism and to predict which patients would progress to ophthalmopathy. An independent validation cohort was composed of fewer than 20 hyperthyroidism patients and around 15 patients who later progressed from hyperthyroidism to ophthalmopathy. In more than five hyperthyroidism patients, T-cell repertoires of thyroid tissue and blood were compared. A discovery set of 95 to 100 patients (around 44 ophthalmopathy, fewer than 60 stable hyperthyroidism) was enrolled to explore V-J signatures distinguishing ophthalmopathy from hyperthyroidism. Following sampling, methimazole starting at 30 mg daily was administered to hyperthyroidism patients, and high-dose intravenous methylprednisolone was administered to ophthalmopathy patients. In total, some 140 blood samples were TCR-sequenced: some 43 ophthalmopathy, roughly 77 hyperthyroidism and roughly 17 hyperthyroidism-to-ophthalmopathy patients.

Overall study outcomes, separate from this receptor: No statistical method was used to set the sample size in advance, and the investigators knew which group each participant was assigned to. Most expanded thyroid clonotypes with a frequency above 0.001 also appeared in blood, which suggests that blood repertoires may reflect the immune response in the thyroid. In validation, the model predicted ophthalmopathy progression with less than 71% sensitivity and roughly 78% specificity; around twelve predicted patients were CT-confirmed with GO in a median of about 6.2 months. Ophthalmopathy was separated from stable hyperthyroidism by the 13-signature model with more than 85% sensitivity and less than 82% specificity in cross-validation and with 80%/75% in the test set.

For repertoire sequencing, TCR beta CDR3 regions were amplified from RNA transcripts. The first round was an RT-PCR using HTBI primers with the Qiagen OneStep RT-PCR kit, and this first round was followed by a second-round multiplex PCR, then size selection and purification. Libraries were sequenced paired-end with 100 bp reads on an Illumina HiSeq2000. Per the authors' processing: SOAPnuke was used for read processing, and reads with adapters, uncalled bases, a mean Phred below 15, or no exact constant-primer or identifier match were discarded. COPE v1.2.5 was used to merge the high-quality paired reads. Each unique nucleotide sequence was defined as a clonotype, and clonotypes were aligned to IMGT TRB V, D and J references with MiTCR v1.1. The analysis was limited to V-J combinations with a frequency above 0.0001, which together covered 99.2% of repertoires. A TCR clonal expansion and chaos score per V-J combination was defined as the ratio of F50 clonal expansion to chaos observed in the TCRdist matrix. Welch's t-statistics and random forest were used to reduce features to about a dozen V-J combinations, which were fed into a naive Bayes classifier. Thyroid-blood repertoire similarity was quantified with the Morisita-Horn index. TCRdb reprocessing: public reads trimmed at Q25 with fastp, clones called with MiXCR, in-frame beta chains kept. Every distinct CDR3 protein forms one entry, paired with its most common genes and DNA. The V and J calls, along with clone size, are taken from TCRdb and not from the paper's own processing. The sample yields about 550,000 distinct CDR3 sequences; roughly 39% were counted once. In total, the top ten clones hold over 3.5% of the sample.

About this clonotype: Its antigen specificity is not known. The sample holds no much larger clone one base away, and base qualities are not on file.

Patients with hyperthyroidism were aged 18 to 65 years, had been newly diagnosed, and had a disease duration of less than 2 months. Anyone with other autoimmune diseases, uncontrolled infections, pregnancy or lactation was excluded from the study. Diagnosis relied on clinical symptoms, serum thyroxine, TRAb, thyroid ultrasound and orbital computed tomography. Total RNA was extracted with Trizol reagent and quality-checked on an Agilent 2100 Bioanalyzer. The germline V gene sets CDR1 to ENHRY and CDR2 to SYGVKD. The CDR3, from cysteine to phenylalanine, totals 13 residues. Solely the CDR3 DNA is kept, with 39 bases framed from the first base. V is clipped by 3 bases and J by 4 bases, and the sequence between their germline boundaries is 9 bases long.

Recombination joined TRBV10-3 with TRBJ2-5; the D call is possibly TRBD1 or TRBD2, each sharing 5 bases. This receptor was obtained from an adult man with Graves' hyperthyroidism. Sequencing used peripheral blood or thyroid tissue (not recorded which). The CDR3: CAISDGTGETQYF. The bases read TGTGCCATCAGTGACGGGACCGGAGAGACCCAGTACTTC.